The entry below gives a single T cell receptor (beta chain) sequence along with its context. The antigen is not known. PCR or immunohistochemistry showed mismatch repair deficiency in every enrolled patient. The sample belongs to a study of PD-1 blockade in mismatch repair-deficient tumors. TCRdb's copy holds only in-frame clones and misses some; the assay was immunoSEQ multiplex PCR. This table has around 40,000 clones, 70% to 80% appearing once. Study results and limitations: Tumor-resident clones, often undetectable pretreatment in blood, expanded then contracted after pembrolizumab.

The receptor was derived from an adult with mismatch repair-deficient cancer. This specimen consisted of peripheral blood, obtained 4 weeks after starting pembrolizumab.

The CDR3 region has the DNA TGTGCCAGCAGTTTCACAGGGTACGGGGCTCAAGAGACCCAGTACTTC. Protein product: CASSFTGYGAQETQYF. The V call is TRBV28, the J call TRBJ2-5; TRBD1 might be the D (6 bases). V dropped 3 bases and J dropped 2 bases, with 16 bases sitting between them. CDR1 is MDHEN and CDR2 is SYDVKM in the germline V gene. The CDR3 runs to 16 residues.